This T cell receptor beta chain was obtained from a study of T cells in Graves' hyperthyroidism and ophthalmopathy. Findings and caveats of the study: A model built on 13 V-J features separated ophthalmopathy from stable hyperthyroidism.

If no ophthalmopathy progression occurred within 18 months, Graves' hyperthyroidism was stable. Each patient was aged 18 to 65 and had newly diagnosed hyperthyroidism of under 2 months' duration. Clinical symptoms, serum thyroxine, TRAb, thyroid ultrasound and orbital computed tomography informed diagnoses. With 0 bases removed from V and 4 bases from J, the gap between germline ends came to 9 bases. In germline, CDR1 is LGHNA, CDR2 YSLEER. There are 14 residues in the CDR3. The CDR3 regions of TCR beta were amplified from RNA transcripts. In the first-round RT-PCR of the TCR CDR3, the HTBI primer set was used. MiXCR, applied by TCRdb to the multiplex PCR reads, yields one record per CDR3 protein. The sample records some 760,000 distinct CDR3 sequences, 12% to 15% being singletons. A remark on this clonotype: The antigen remains undetermined.

This clonotype was obtained from a woman aged 18-29 years with Graves' hyperthyroidism. V is TRBV4-3 and J is TRBJ1-2, with D hard to call. The sample taken for sequencing was blood. This chain's CDR3 is CASSQDAISYGYTF. As DNA, the CDR3 is TGCGCCAGCAGCCAAGATGCGATTTCCTATGGCTACACCTTC.